The 26 T cell receptor beta chains listed next were all sequenced from one sample in a study of cytomegalovirus exposure and HLA in healthy donors. In the PCR, 60 Vbeta and 13 Jbeta primers were used. Method: immunoSEQ multiplex PCR; TCRdb's copy keeps in-frame clones and lacks some. The sample lists roughly 100,000 clones, just under 80% seen once, with around 1.2% in the top ten. The sequenced sample was PBMCs. The receptors here all came from a man in his thirties or forties in good health and CMV-seronegative.

The V call is TRBV7-2, the J call TRBJ2-7, with a tentative D call TRBD1 (6 bases). In germline, CDR1 is SGHTA, CDR2 FQGNSA. The CDR3 loop spans 16 amino acids. V dropped 4 bases and J dropped 2 bases, with 18 bases sitting between them. The CDR3 bases are TGTGCCAGCAGCTCTACAGGGCCTCCCTTCCCCTACGAGCAGTACTTC. Its protein product is CASSSTGPPFPYEQYF.

The CDR3 loop is CASSVGSSLETQYF. The CDR3 nucleotides are TGTGCCAGCAGCGTAGGGTCCAGTCTGGAGACCCAGTACTTC. The rearrangement uses TRBV9 and TRBJ2-5; D is ambiguous. CDR1 and CDR2 from the germline V gene are SGDLS and YYNGEE. V gave up 0 bases and J gave up 5 bases, with 11 bases separating them. This CDR3 is built from 14 residues.

This chain uses TRBV13 with TRBJ2-1; TRBD1 is a possible D gene (6 bases). Germline assignment: CDR1 PRHDT and CDR2 FYEKMQ (reference sequence). V was pared by 5 bases and J by 9 bases, with 8 bases between. The CDR3 is 11 residues long. The CDR3: CASSQGGEQFF. The CDR3 bases are TGTGCCAGCAGCCAAGGGGGTGAGCAGTTCTTC.

The CDR3 DNA is TGTGCCAGCAGTTCTGCGGGTATGGGGACAGGGGTTCGGTATGGCTACACCTTC. As protein: CASSSAGMGTGVRYGYTF. The chain carries TRBV27 and TRBJ1-2; 10 bases agree with TRBD1. CDR1 and CDR2 from the germline V gene are MNHEY and SMNVEV (reference sequence). V lost 4 bases and J lost 5; bases outside the gene matches: 16. The CDR3 has 18 amino acids.

V gene TRBV29-1 combines with J gene TRBJ2-1, with D possibly matching TRBD1 (5 bases). This CDR3 region has 14 residues. Germline V gene sequence: CDR1 SQVTM, CDR2 ANQGSEA. Deletions cut 6 bases from V and 0 bases from J, with 12 bases between. CDR3 amino acids: CSVARQSSYNEQFF. CDR3 in DNA: TGCAGCGTCGCTCGACAGAGCTCCTACAATGAGCAGTTCTTC.

V gene TRBV6-1 combines with J gene TRBJ2-7; 7 bases are shared with TRBD2. CDR3 length: 12 amino acids. V shed 7 bases and J 5 bases; nucleotides not matched to a gene: 5. Germline lookup yields CDR1 MNHNS and CDR2 SASEGT. CDR3 sequence reads: CASTQRGDEQYF. The CDR3 DNA reads as TGTGCCAGCACTCAACGGGGGGACGAGCAGTACTTC.

This chain links TRBV27 with TRBJ2-7, with D perhaps TRBD1 (6 bases). The V and J ends lost 2 bases and 4 bases respectively, with 12 bases between them. The CDR3 loop spans 14 amino acids. Germline CDR1 and CDR2: MNHEY and SMNVEV (reference sequence). The CDR3 spells CASSLGRGAYEQYF. CDR3 DNA sequence: TGTGCCAGCAGTTTAGGCAGGGGAGCGTACGAGCAGTACTTC.

This clone was seen a few times. The chain joins TRBV9 to TRBJ2-3; D is perhaps TRBD2 (5 bases). The CDR3 has 16 residues. Germline CDR1 reads SGDLS; CDR2 reads YYNGEE. Trimming took 0 bases from V and 5 from J, leaving 16 bases between them. The CDR3 DNA sequence: TGTGCCAGCAGCGTAGGAGTGTCGGGGAGCGTAGATACGCAGTATTTT. It codes for CASSVGVSGSVDTQYF. Full variable domain (rest looked up from reference TRBV9 and TRBJ2-3): DSGVTQTPKHLITATGQRVTLRCSPRSGDLSVYWYQQSLDQGLQFLIQYYNGEERAKGNILERFSAQQFPDLHSELNLSSLELGDSALYFCASSVGVSGSVDTQYFGPGTRLTVL.

In this sample, this clone turned up a few times. This rearrangement joins TRBV28 to TRBJ1-1; TRBD1 agrees at 8 bases. Germline values: CDR1 MDHEN, CDR2 SYDVKM. V shed 2 bases, J shed 7 bases, and the junction held 9 bases outside the gene matches. The CDR3 consists of 15 residues. CDR3 bases: TGTGCCAGCAGTTTACCTGGACAGGGTTTCGGTGAAGCTTTCTTT. This sequence encodes CASSLPGQGFGEAFF.

The chain uses TRBV19 and TRBJ2-7; 9 positions agree with TRBD1. The germline V gene encodes CDR1 LNHDA and CDR2 SQIVND (reference sequence). The CDR3 is 14 residues long. J was trimmed by 5 bases and V by 5 bases; bases with no gene match: 7. As DNA, the CDR3 is TGTGCCAGTAGTGAACACAGGGGGCGTAACGAGCAGTACTTC. Translated: CASSEHRGRNEQYF.

The chain has TRBV4-1 and TRBJ2-5, with 7 bases that match TRBD2. V trimming: 1 base; J trimming: 5 bases; junction bases outside the gene matches: 16. CDR3 length: 18 residues. The germline gives CDR1 MGHRA, CDR2 YSYEKL. CDR3 loop: CASSQGRLAEISGETQYF. In DNA, the CDR3 is TGCGCCAGCAGCCAAGGGAGGCTAGCGGAAATATCAGGGGAGACCCAGTACTTC.

The chain joins TRBV9 to TRBJ1-1; D might be TRBD1 (6 bases). The germline V gene has CDR1 SGDLS and CDR2 YYNGEE. This CDR3 is 15 amino acids long. V was clipped by 0 bases and J by 4 bases, with 13 bases between them. This chain's CDR3 is CASSVDVGAGTEAFF. Written as DNA, the CDR3 is TGTGCCAGCAGCGTAGATGTGGGGGCCGGCACTGAAGCTTTCTTT.

The V gene is TRBV21-1, the J gene TRBJ2-7; TRBD1, the table's D call, lacks a check against the DNA. TRBV21-1 is noted as a pseudogene. This CDR3 is built from 15 residues. The DNA for the CDR3 is TGTGCCAGCAGCAAAGGAGGGGGACACCACTACGAGCAGTACTTC. Protein sequence: CASSKGGGHHYEQYF.

The gene calls are TRBV11-3 and TRBJ1-1, with D unclear. The germline V and J ends were trimmed by 5 bases and 5 bases, with 15 bases remaining between them. Germline-derived CDR1 and CDR2 are SGHNT and YENEEA. This CDR3 has 14 residues. The CDR3, as DNA: TGTGCCAGCAGCAACCGGGAGCGGTGGACTGAAGCTTTCTTT. Protein: CASSNRERWTEAFF.

The chain couples TRBV6-5 to TRBJ1-2; D call uncertain. This CDR3 contains 14 residues. Germline V gene sequence: CDR1 MNHEY, CDR2 SVGAGI. V was pared by 0 bases and J by 2 bases, with 7 bases between. The CDR3 DNA sequence: TGTGCCAGCAGTTACTCGACATTGAACTATGGCTACACCTTC. It specifies CASSYSTLNYGYTF.

The chain links TRBV4-3 to TRBJ2-7, with a tentative D call TRBD2 (6 bases). Per the germline V gene, CDR1 is LGHNA and CDR2 is YSLEER. Trimming left V 0 bases short and J 0 bases short, with 9 bases between. The CDR3 has 15 residues. CDR3 region: CASSQDPGSSYEQYF. The CDR3, as DNA: TGCGCCAGCAGCCAAGATCCCGGGAGCTCCTACGAGCAGTACTTC.

V usage is TRBV5-1 and J usage is TRBJ2-1; 11 bases fit TRBD2. The CDR3 is 18 amino acids. The germline CDR1 and CDR2 sequences are SGHRS and YFSETQ. The ends lost 0 bases at V and 7 bases at J; junction bases unmatched: 12. CDR3 sequence (DNA): TGCGCCAGCAGCTTGGGGCTTACGGCTAGCGGGGGGTTGAATGAGCAGTTCTTC. It specifies CASSLGLTASGGLNEQFF.

The rearrangement joins TRBV5-4 to TRBJ2-5; no firm D call. Deletions cut 1 base from V and 7 bases from J, with 8 bases between. CDR1 is SGHNT, CDR2 YYREEE, per germline (reference sequence). The CDR3 sequence is 12 residues long. The CDR3 reads CASSLTDLTQYF. The CDR3 coding sequence is TGTGCCAGCAGCTTGACTGACTTGACCCAGTACTTC.

CDR3 protein: CASSVSSNGVGYTF. The CDR3 bases are TGTGCCAGCAGCGTATCATCCAATGGAGTGGGTTACACCTTC. The V and J genes are TRBV9 and TRBJ1-2; D remains ambiguous. The V gene's germline CDR1 is SGDLS and CDR2 YYNGEE. The CDR3 runs 14 residues. Deletions cut 1 base from V and 11 bases from J, with 18 bases between.

The chain's CDR3 is CASSNQGGTLKQYF. As DNA, the CDR3 is TGTGCCAGCAGCAATCAAGGAGGTACCCTCAAGCAGTACTTC. V is TRBV7-9 and J is TRBJ2-7; possible D gene TRBD2, 5 bases. Deletions cut 5 bases from V and 8 bases from J, with 19 bases between. Germline V lookup: CDR1 SEHNR, CDR2 FQNEAQ (reference sequence). The length of the CDR3 is 14 residues.

This clone was recorded only once. This rearrangement joins TRBV15 to TRBJ2-3, with D tentatively TRBD2 (6 bases). V lost 3 bases, J lost 0 bases, and 13 bases lay in between. Germline V lookup: CDR1 LNHNV, CDR2 YYDKDF (reference sequence). The CDR3 is 16 residues long. The CDR3 region is CATSRRTGTSTDTQYF. The CDR3 region has the DNA TGTGCCACCAGCAGGAGAACCGGGACTAGCACAGATACGCAGTATTTT.

The V and J genes are TRBV30 and TRBJ1-5, with D possibly being TRBD1 (5 bases). Between the trimmed V and J ends, which lost 8 bases and 4 bases, there was a span of 15 bases. CDR3 length: 13 residues. The germline V gene encodes CDR1 GTSNPN and CDR2 SVGIG (reference sequence). In DNA form, the CDR3 reads TGTGCCAGTGAATGGGGCGGAAATCAGCCCCAGCATTTT. It encodes CASEWGGNQPQHF.

As concerns this clone: The junction and the germline gene differ at one end; a read error may be behind it. This chain connects TRBV11-2 to TRBJ1-2, with 9 bases identical to TRBD1. Per the germline V gene, CDR1 is SGHAT and CDR2 is FQNNGV. The CDR3 loop spans 14 amino acids. CDR3 bases: TGTGCCAGCAGTTTAGAGGGACAGGGCGCTGGCTACACCTTC. It is translated as CASSLEGQGAGYTF.

The chain links TRBV12-2 to TRBJ2-7; the tabulated D call, TRBD2, remains unverified against the DNA. TRBV12-2 is flagged as a pseudogene. This CDR3 is built from 15 residues. CDR3 sequence reads: CASRPHSGTAYEQYF. DNA for the CDR3: TGTGCAAGTCGCCCCCATAGCGGGACGGCATACGAGCAGTACTTC.

This chain uses TRBV29-1 with TRBJ2-1; 7 bases are a match to TRBD2. The V gene end was trimmed by 7 bases and the J gene end by 4 bases; junction bases not matched to a gene: 7. The CDR3 spans 13 residues. CDR1 SQVTM and CDR2 ANQGSEA come from the germline V gene. The CDR3 region has the DNA TGCAGCGGAGGGGAGGGGATTTACAATGAGCAGTTCTTC. This sequence encodes CSGGEGIYNEQFF.

This chain uses TRBV4-3 with TRBJ2-1; D not resolved. The germline CDR1 and CDR2 sequences are LGHNA and YSLEER. CDR3 size: 14 residues. The V end lost 0 bases, the J end lost 12 bases, and 15 bases lay between the germline ends. The CDR3 DNA follows: TGCGCCAGCAGCCAAGACCAGGCTGTCCTCGGGCAGTTCTTC. This sequence encodes CASSQDQAVLGQFF.